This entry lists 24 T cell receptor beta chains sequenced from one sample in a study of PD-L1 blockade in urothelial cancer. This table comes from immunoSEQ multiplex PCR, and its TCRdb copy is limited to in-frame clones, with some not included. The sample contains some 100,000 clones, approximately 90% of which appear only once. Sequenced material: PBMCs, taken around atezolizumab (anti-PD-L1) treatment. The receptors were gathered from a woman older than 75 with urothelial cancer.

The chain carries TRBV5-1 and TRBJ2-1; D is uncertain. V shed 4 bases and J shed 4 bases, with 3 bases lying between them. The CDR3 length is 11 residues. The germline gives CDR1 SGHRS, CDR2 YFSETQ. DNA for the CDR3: TGCGCCAGCAGCCGGTACAATGAGCAGTTCTTC. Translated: CASSRYNEQFF. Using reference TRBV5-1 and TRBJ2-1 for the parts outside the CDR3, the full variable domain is KAGVTQTPRYLIKTRGQQVTLSCSPISGHRSVSWYQQTPGQGLQFLFEYFSETQRNKGNFPGRFSGRQFSNSRSEMNVSTLELGDSALYLCASSRYNEQFFGPGTRLTVL.

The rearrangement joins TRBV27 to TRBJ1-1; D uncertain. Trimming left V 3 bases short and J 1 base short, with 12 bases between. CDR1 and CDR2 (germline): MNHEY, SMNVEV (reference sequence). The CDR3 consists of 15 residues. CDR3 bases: TGTGCCAGCAGTTTGCAGTTCGGCGGGAACACTGAAGCTTTCTTT. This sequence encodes CASSLQFGGNTEAFF.

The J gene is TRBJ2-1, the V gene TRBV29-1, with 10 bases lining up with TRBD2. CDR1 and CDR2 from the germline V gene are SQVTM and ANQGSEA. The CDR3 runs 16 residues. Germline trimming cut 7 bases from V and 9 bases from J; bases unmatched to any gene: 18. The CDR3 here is CSARLAGARGSGEQFF. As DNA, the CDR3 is TGCAGCGCTAGGCTAGCGGGAGCAAGGGGGTCGGGTGAGCAGTTCTTC.

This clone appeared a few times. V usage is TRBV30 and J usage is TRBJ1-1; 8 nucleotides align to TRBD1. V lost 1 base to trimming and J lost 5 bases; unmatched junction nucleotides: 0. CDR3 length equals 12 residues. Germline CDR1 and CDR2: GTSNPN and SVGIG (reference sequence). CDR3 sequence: CAWSGQGTEAFF. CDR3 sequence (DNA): TGTGCCTGGAGTGGACAGGGGACTGAAGCTTTCTTT. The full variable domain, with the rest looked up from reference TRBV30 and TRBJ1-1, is SQTIHQWPATLVQPVGSPLSLECTVEGTSNPNLYWYRQAAGRGLQLLFYSVGIGQISSEVPQNLSASRPQDRQFILSSKKLLLSDSGFYLCAWSGQGTEAFFGQGTRLTVV.

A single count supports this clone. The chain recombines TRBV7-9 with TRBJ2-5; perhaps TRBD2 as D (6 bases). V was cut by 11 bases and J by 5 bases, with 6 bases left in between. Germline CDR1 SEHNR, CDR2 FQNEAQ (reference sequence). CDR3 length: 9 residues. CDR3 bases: TGTGCCGGGGGGGAGACCCAGTACTTC. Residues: CAGGETQYF.

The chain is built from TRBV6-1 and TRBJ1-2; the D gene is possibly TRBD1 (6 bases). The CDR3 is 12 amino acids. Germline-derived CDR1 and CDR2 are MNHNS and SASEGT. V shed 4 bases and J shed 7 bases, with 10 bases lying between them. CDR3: CASSVTGSGYTF. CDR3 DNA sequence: TGTGCCAGCAGTGTCACAGGGAGTGGCTACACCTTC.

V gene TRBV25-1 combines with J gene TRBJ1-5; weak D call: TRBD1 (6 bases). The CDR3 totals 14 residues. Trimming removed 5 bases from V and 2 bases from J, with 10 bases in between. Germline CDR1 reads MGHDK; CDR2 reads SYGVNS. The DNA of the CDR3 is TGTGCCAGCAGTCAGACAGGTCGCAATCAGCCCCAGCATTTT. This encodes CASSQTGRNQPQHF.

The CDR3 DNA reads as TGTGCCAGCAGCTTAGGGGAGGCTGAAGCTTTCTTT. Its protein product is CASSLGEAEAFF. The V and J genes are TRBV11-2 and TRBJ1-1; no reliable D call. Trimming stripped 1 base from V and 6 bases from J, with 6 bases between. The CDR3 length is 12 residues. CDR1 and CDR2 from the germline V gene are SGHAT and FQNNGV.

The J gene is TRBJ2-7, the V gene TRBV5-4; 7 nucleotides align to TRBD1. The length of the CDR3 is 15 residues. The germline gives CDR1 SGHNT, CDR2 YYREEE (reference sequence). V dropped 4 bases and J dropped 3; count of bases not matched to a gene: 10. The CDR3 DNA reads TGTGCCAGCAGCCCCGGACAGGCTTCGATCTACGAGCAGTACTTC. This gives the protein CASSPGQASIYEQYF.

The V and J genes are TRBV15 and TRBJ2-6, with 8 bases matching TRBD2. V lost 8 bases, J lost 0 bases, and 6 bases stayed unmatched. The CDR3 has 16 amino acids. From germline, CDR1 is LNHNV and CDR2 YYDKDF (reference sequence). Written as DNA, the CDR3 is TGTGCCACCTTAGGACTAGCAACCTCTGGGGCCAACGTCCTGACTTTC. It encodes CATLGLATSGANVLTF.

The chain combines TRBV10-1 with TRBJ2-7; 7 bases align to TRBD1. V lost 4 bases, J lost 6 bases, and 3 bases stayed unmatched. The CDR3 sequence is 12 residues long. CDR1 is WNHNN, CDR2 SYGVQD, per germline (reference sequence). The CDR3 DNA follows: TGCGCCAGCAGTGGACAGGGAAGCGAGCAGTACTTC. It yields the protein CASSGQGSEQYF.

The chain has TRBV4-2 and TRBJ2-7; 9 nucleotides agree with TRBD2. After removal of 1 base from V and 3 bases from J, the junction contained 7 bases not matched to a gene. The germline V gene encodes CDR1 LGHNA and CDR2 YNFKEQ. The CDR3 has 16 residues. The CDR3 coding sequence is TGTGCCAGCAGCCAAGGGTCCGGACTAGCGATCTACGAGCAGTACTTC. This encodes CASSQGSGLAIYEQYF.

CDR3 bases: TGTGCCAGCAGTCGAGAGGTAACGGGGATGGAAGCTTTCTTT. It codes for CASSREVTGMEAFF. This chain joins TRBV13 and TRBJ1-1; the D is unclear. Germline CDR1 is PRHDT and CDR2 is FYEKMQ (reference sequence). Trimming shortened V by 6 bases and J by 8 bases, and 19 bases separated the two germline ends. This CDR3 spans 14 amino acids. Together with reference TRBV13 and TRBJ1-1, the CDR3 gives the full variable domain: AAGVIQSPRHLIKEKRETATLKCYPIPRHDTVYWYQQGPGQDPQFLISFYEKMQSDKGSIPDRFSAQQFSDYHSELNMSSLELGDSALYFCASSREVTGMEAFFGQGTRLTVV.

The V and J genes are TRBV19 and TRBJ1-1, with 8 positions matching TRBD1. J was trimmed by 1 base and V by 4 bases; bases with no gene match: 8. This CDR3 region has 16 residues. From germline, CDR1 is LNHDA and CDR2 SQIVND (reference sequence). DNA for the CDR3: TGTGCCAGTAGTAGCCGACAGGGGCCGCGGAACACTGAAGCTTTCTTT. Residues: CASSSRQGPRNTEAFF.

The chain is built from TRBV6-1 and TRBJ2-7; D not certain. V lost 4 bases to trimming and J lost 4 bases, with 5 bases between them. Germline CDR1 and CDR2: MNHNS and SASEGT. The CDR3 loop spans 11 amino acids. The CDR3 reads CASSVRYEQYF. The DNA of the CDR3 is TGTGCCAGCAGTGTTCGGTACGAGCAGTACTTC.

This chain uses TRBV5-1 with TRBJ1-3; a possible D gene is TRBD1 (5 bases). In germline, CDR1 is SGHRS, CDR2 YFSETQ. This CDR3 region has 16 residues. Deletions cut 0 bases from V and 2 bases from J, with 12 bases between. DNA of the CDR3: TGCGCCAGCAGCTTGGCGGCAGGGTCTGCTGGAAACACCATATATTTT. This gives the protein CASSLAAGSAGNTIYF. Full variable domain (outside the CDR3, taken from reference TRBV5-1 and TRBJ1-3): KAGVTQTPRYLIKTRGQQVTLSCSPISGHRSVSWYQQTPGQGLQFLFEYFSETQRNKGNFPGRFSGRQFSNSRSEMNVSTLELGDSALYLCASSLAAGSAGNTIYFGEGSWLTVV.

CDR3 sequence (DNA): TGTGCCAGCAGGGGAGACGGTGAGCAGTTCTTC. Protein product: CASRGDGEQFF. V usage is TRBV7-9 and J usage is TRBJ2-1; possible D gene TRBD2, 5 bases. Germline loops: CDR1 SEHNR, CDR2 FQNEAQ (reference sequence). The CDR3 covers 11 residues. Trimming pared 6 bases from V and 9 bases from J, leaving 9 bases between. Based on the CDR3 plus reference TRBV7-9 and TRBJ2-1, the full variable domain is DTGVSQNPRHKITKRGQNVTFRCDPISEHNRLYWYRQTLGQGPEFLTYFQNEAQLEKSRLLSDRFSAERPKGSFSTLEIQRTEQGDSAMYLCASRGDGEQFFGPGTRLTVL.

The CDR3 sequence is CATSKGQASNQPQHF. The CDR3 nucleotides read TGTGCCACCAGCAAAGGACAGGCTAGCAATCAGCCCCAGCATTTT. The chain employs TRBV15 and TRBJ1-5; 7 bases fit TRBD1. Germline CDR1 and CDR2: LNHNV and YYDKDF (reference sequence). J gave up 0 bases and V 4 bases, and 3 bases lay outside the gene matches. There are 15 residues in the CDR3.

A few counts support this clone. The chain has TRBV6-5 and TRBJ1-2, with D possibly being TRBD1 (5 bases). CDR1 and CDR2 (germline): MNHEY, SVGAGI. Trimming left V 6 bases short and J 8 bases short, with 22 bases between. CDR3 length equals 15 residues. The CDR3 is CASSRPPGGENGYTF. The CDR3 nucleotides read TGTGCCAGCAGCCGCCCCCCCGGGGGGGAGAACGGCTACACCTTC.

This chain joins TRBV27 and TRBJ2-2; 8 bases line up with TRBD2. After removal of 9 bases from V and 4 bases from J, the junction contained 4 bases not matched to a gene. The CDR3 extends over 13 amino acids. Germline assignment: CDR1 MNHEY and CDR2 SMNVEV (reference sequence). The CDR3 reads CARLSGGTGELFF. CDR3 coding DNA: TGTGCCAGACTGAGCGGGGGCACCGGGGAGCTGTTTTTT.

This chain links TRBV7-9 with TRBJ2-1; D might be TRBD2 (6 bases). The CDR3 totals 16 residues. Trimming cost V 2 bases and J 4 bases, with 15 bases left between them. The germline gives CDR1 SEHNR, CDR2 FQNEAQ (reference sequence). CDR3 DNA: TGTGCCAGCAGCTTATCGCGGGAAAGACAATACAATGAGCAGTTCTTC. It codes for CASSLSRERQYNEQFF.

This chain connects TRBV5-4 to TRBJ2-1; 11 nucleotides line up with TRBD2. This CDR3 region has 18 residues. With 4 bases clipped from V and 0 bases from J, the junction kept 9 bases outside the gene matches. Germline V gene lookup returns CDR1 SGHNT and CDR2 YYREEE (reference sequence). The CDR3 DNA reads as TGTGCCAGCAGCGCGGGACTAGCGGCCTCAAGCTCCTACAATGAGCAGTTCTTC. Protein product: CASSAGLAASSSYNEQFF.

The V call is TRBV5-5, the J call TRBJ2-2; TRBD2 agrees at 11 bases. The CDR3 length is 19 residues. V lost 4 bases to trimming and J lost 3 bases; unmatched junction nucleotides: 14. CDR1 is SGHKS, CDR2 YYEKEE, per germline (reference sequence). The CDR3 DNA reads TGTGCCAGCAGCGCGGGACTAGCGGCCACCCTTCCGGACACCGGGGAGCTGTTTTTT. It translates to CASSAGLAATLPDTGELFF.

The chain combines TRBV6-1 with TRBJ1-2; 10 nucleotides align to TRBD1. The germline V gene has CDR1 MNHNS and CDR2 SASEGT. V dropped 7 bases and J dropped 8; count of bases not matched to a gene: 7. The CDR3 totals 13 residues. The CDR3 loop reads CASKTGTGVGYTF. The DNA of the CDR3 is TGTGCCAGCAAGACCGGGACAGGGGTAGGCTACACCTTC.